The next 21 T cell receptor beta chains were all read from a single sample in a study of graft-versus-host responses after intestinal transplantation. Antigens for these TCRs are unknown. Generated by immunoSEQ multiplex PCR, the TCRdb table keeps only in-frame clones and is missing some. The profile shows just over 40,000 clones, approximately 95% of them singletons. Sequenced here: unstimulated CD8+ T cells sorted from spleen or lymph node cells, sampled before transplant. The receptor source for this set is a human donor who was the organ donor for an intestinal transplant.

The V call is TRBV4-3, the J call TRBJ2-3, with TRBD1 matching over 11 bases. CDR1 is LGHNA and CDR2 is YSLEER in the germline V gene. Losses at the gene ends were 3 bases for V and 10 bases for J; bases not matched to a gene: 9. This CDR3 contains 15 residues. The CDR3 protein is CASSQDRGRSLAQYF. CDR3 in DNA: TGCGCCAGCAGCCAGGACAGGGGGCGGAGTCTTGCGCAGTATTTT.

The chain uses TRBV11-2 and TRBJ2-7; maybe TRBD2 (7 bases). In germline, CDR1 is SGHAT, CDR2 FQNNGV. This CDR3 is built from 16 residues. Trimming left V 1 base short and J 3 bases short, with 16 bases between. CDR3 nucleotide sequence: TGTGCCAGCAGCTTAGGTGGGGGGGGGCCAAACTACGAGCAGTACTTC. As protein: CASSLGGGGPNYEQYF. The full variable domain, its missing parts supplied by reference TRBV11-2 and TRBJ2-7, is EAGVAQSPRYKIIEKRQSVAFWCNPISGHATLYWYQQILGQGPKLLIQFQNNGVVDDSQLPKDRFSAERLKGVDSTLKIQPAKLEDSAVYLCASSLGGGGPNYEQYFGPGTRLTVT.

The sample holds one count of this clone. The chain recombines TRBV25-1 with TRBJ1-2; D remains unclear. V lost 3 bases and J lost 8, with 10 bases in between. The CDR3 is 12 amino acids. CDR1 is MGHDK, CDR2 SYGVNS, per germline. CDR3 amino acids: CASSESRSGYTF. The CDR3 DNA follows: TGTGCCAGCAGTGAGTCCAGAAGCGGCTACACCTTC.

The chain joins TRBV27 to TRBJ1-1; D call uncertain. The CDR3 spans 11 residues. Trimming pared 2 bases from V and 7 bases from J, leaving 5 bases between. The V gene's germline CDR1 is MNHEY and CDR2 SMNVEV (reference sequence). The CDR3 region is CASSLGREAFF. Written as DNA, the CDR3 is TGTGCCAGCAGTTTAGGGCGTGAAGCTTTCTTT.

This chain links TRBV25-1 with TRBJ2-5; D is possibly TRBD1 or TRBD2 (7 bases each). The CDR3 loop spans 15 amino acids. The V and J ends lost 5 bases and 4 bases respectively, with 17 bases between them. Per the germline V gene, CDR1 is MGHDK and CDR2 is SYGVNS. In nucleotides, the CDR3 is TGTGCCAGCAGTTTACGGGGGGCAGGGGGAGAGACCCAGTACTTC. Translation: CASSLRGAGGETQYF.

The rearrangement joins TRBV7-9 to TRBJ2-3; 9 nucleotides match TRBD2. CDR3 length: 19 amino acids. Germline CDR1 SEHNR, CDR2 FQNEAQ (reference sequence). V lost 5 bases to trimming and J lost 0 bases; unmatched junction nucleotides: 15. This chain's CDR3 is CASSLPSSGGTSSTDTQYF. CDR3 DNA sequence: TGTGCCAGCAGCCTACCGTCGAGCGGGGGGACGTCTAGCACAGATACGCAGTATTTT. Full variable domain (missing parts from reference TRBV7-9 and TRBJ2-3): DTGVSQNPRHKITKRGQNVTFRCDPISEHNRLYWYRQTLGQGPEFLTYFQNEAQLEKSRLLSDRFSAERPKGSFSTLEIQRTEQGDSAMYLCASSLPSSGGTSSTDTQYFGPGTRLTVL.

V and J are TRBV7-2 and TRBJ2-7, with D possibly TRBD2 on 6 matching bases. The length of the CDR3 is 15 residues. Germline lookup yields CDR1 SGHTA and CDR2 FQGNSA. V lost 4 bases, J lost 2 bases, and 15 bases lay in between. The chain's CDR3 is CASSSHIWGAYEQYF. The DNA of the CDR3 is TGTGCCAGCAGCTCCCATATCTGGGGGGCCTACGAGCAGTACTTC.

This sequence joins TRBV4-1 and TRBJ2-7; TRBD1 agrees at 7 bases. In germline, CDR1 is MGHRA, CDR2 YSYEKL. The CDR3 loop spans 13 amino acids. V was pared by 0 bases and J by 4 bases, with 0 bases of the junction left unmatched. In DNA form, the CDR3 reads TGCGCCAGCAGCCAAGACAGGGGGTACGAGCAGTACTTC. As protein: CASSQDRGYEQYF.

The genes are TRBV6-5 and TRBJ1-5; no reliable D call. This CDR3 is built from 13 residues. V lost 8 bases to trimming and J lost 3 bases, with 11 bases between them. Germline V lookup: CDR1 MNHEY, CDR2 SVGAGI. CDR3 region: CASGSGFNQPQHF. The CDR3 coding sequence is TGTGCCAGCGGTTCGGGCTTCAATCAGCCCCAGCATTTT.

The V and J genes are TRBV29-1 and TRBJ1-2, with D possibly matching TRBD1 (5 bases). Germline CDR1 reads SQVTM; CDR2 reads ANQGSEA. With 2 bases removed from V and 4 bases from J, the gap between germline ends came to 11 bases. The CDR3 length is 13 residues. The CDR3 bases are TGCAGCGTTGAAACGGGGGGTTCCTATGGCTACACCTTC. Translated: CSVETGGSYGYTF.

This clone was recorded only once. This rearrangement joins TRBV14 to TRBJ2-3, with no clear D. Trimming stripped 4 bases from V and 0 bases from J, with 17 bases between. Germline CDR1 is SGHDN and CDR2 is FVKESK. CDR3 size: 17 residues. Here the CDR3 reads CASSPNPPALSTDTQYF. The CDR3 coding sequence is TGTGCCAGCAGCCCAAACCCCCCAGCACTCAGCACAGATACGCAGTATTTT.

The chain employs TRBV10-3 and TRBJ2-1, with D tentatively TRBD1 (6 bases). Germline lookup yields CDR1 ENHRY and CDR2 SYGVKD. V was pared by 6 bases and J by 7 bases, with 16 bases between. This CDR3 contains 14 residues. The CDR3 nucleotides read TGTGCCATCAGCCCCGTAACAGGGTCGAATGAGCAGTTCTTC. This codes for CAISPVTGSNEQFF.

The rearrangement joins TRBV5-8 to TRBJ2-3; 13 nucleotides align to TRBD2. V shed 4 bases, J shed 7 bases, and the junction held 9 bases outside the gene matches. Per germline, CDR1 SGHTS and CDR2 YDEGEE. The length of the CDR3 is 16 residues. CDR3 loop: CASSRPLAGGPHTQYF. The CDR3, as DNA: TGTGCCAGCAGCCGACCACTAGCGGGGGGGCCCCATACGCAGTATTTT.

The chain carries TRBV4-1 and TRBJ1-1; TRBD1 aligns across 12 bases. Trimming took 3 bases from V and 10 from J; bases not matched to a gene: 12. CDR1 is MGHRA and CDR2 is YSYEKL in the germline V gene. The CDR3 has 16 residues. As DNA, the CDR3 is TGCGCCAGCAGCCAGAGATTCGGGACAGGGGGCTTCGGAGCTTTCTTT. This encodes CASSQRFGTGGFGAFF.

The J gene is TRBJ2-7, the V gene TRBV19; 8 positions match TRBD2. Germline V gene lookup returns CDR1 LNHDA and CDR2 SQIVND (reference sequence). The ends lost 5 bases at V and 4 bases at J; junction bases unmatched: 4. The CDR3 extends over 13 amino acids. In nucleotides, the CDR3 is TGTGCCAGTAGTCCGGGACTAGTATACGAGCAGTACTTC. It encodes CASSPGLVYEQYF.

This chain's CDR3 is CASTPAGGFSYEQYF. The CDR3 DNA follows: TGTGCCAGCACCCCTGCGGGGGGGTTTAGCTACGAGCAGTACTTC. The V and J genes are TRBV11-2 and TRBJ2-7; TRBD2 aligns across 9 bases. The CDR3 sequence is 15 residues long. Germline V gene data show CDR1 as SGHAT and CDR2 as FQNNGV. Trimming at V came to 7 bases and at J to 3 bases, leaving 10 bases not matched to a gene.

The rearrangement uses TRBV7-9 and TRBJ2-1, with unresolved D. Looked up from germline, CDR1 is SEHNR and CDR2 is FQNEAQ (reference sequence). This CDR3 is 14 amino acids long. V lost 5 bases, J lost 0 bases, and 8 bases lay in between. CDR3 sequence: CASSVPSSYNEQFF. CDR3 sequence (DNA): TGTGCCAGCAGCGTTCCTAGCTCCTACAATGAGCAGTTCTTC.

The chain uses TRBV19 and TRBJ2-3, with 14 bases fitting TRBD2. In germline, CDR1 is LNHDA, CDR2 SQIVND (reference sequence). The CDR3 spans 16 residues. The V and J ends lost 6 bases and 4 bases, in that order; junction bases with no gene match: 6. CDR3 loop: CASRMTSGGVADTQYF. The CDR3, as DNA: TGTGCCAGTAGGATGACTAGCGGGGGGGTGGCAGATACGCAGTATTTT.

The V gene is TRBV4-3, the J gene TRBJ1-2; TRBD1 is a possible D gene (6 bases). With 4 bases removed from V and 4 bases from J, the gap between germline ends came to 16 bases. The V gene's germline CDR1 is LGHNA and CDR2 YSLEER. This CDR3 comprises 15 residues. The CDR3 bases are TGCGCCAGCAGCCTCGGGAACAGGGCGTTCTATGGCTACACCTTC. Translated: CASSLGNRAFYGYTF.

In its sample, this clone was seen once. The chain couples TRBV27 to TRBJ1-4; TRBD1 might be the D (5 bases). The CDR3 is made up of 14 amino acids. Germline CDR1 reads MNHEY; CDR2 reads SMNVEV (reference sequence). The V gene lost 5 bases and the J gene lost 4 bases, with 11 bases spanning the gap. CDR3 loop: CASSKGTHNEKLFF. The DNA of the CDR3 is TGTGCCAGCAGTAAAGGGACCCATAATGAAAAACTGTTTTTT.

A single count supports this clone. The chain is built from TRBV7-6 and TRBJ2-7, with D hard to call. The CDR3 runs 11 residues. Germline V gene data show CDR1 as SGHVS and CDR2 as FNYEAQ. V was clipped by 8 bases and J by 0 bases, with 5 bases between them. The DNA of the CDR3 is TGTGCCAGCGGTAGCTCCTACGAGCAGTACTTC. Translated: CASGSSYEQYF.